The 15 T cell receptor beta chains below come from one sample, sequenced in a study of CD8+ T cells in alopecia areata. Sample treatment: oral pan-JAK inhibitor, 5-10 mg twice daily. Sequencing relied on a cDNA template that was reverse transcribed from extracted RNA. Repertoires were generated with immunoSEQ multiplex PCR, while TCRdb's copy carries only in-frame clones and drops some. The table includes roughly 220,000 clones, more than 30% detected once. The sequencing used CD4+ T cells sorted from blood, collected around week 34, from a patient treated with tofacitinib. These receptor sequences come from a human donor with alopecia areata.

This clone was observed a handful of times. The chain is built from TRBV5-1 and TRBJ2-5, with 7 nucleotides matching TRBD1. The V and J ends lost 4 bases and 3 bases, in that order; junction bases with no gene match: 3. In germline, CDR1 is SGHRS, CDR2 YFSETQ. The CDR3 sequence is 13 residues long. In nucleotides, the CDR3 is TGCGCCAGCAGCATCCAGGGGGAAGAGACCCAGTACTTC. This translates into CASSIQGEETQYF.

This clone was seen only a few times. V is TRBV7-2 and J is TRBJ2-5; no clear D gene. The germline V and J ends were trimmed by 0 bases and 3 bases, with 8 bases remaining between them. The CDR3 consists of 14 residues. Germline-derived CDR1 and CDR2 are SGHTA and FQGNSA. The CDR3 loop is CASSLAGSKETQYF. Here the CDR3 DNA reads TGTGCCAGCAGCTTAGCGGGCAGCAAAGAGACCCAGTACTTC.

The chain is built from TRBV7-9 and TRBJ1-2; D remains ambiguous. The germline V gene encodes CDR1 SEHNR and CDR2 FQNEAQ (reference sequence). The germline V and J ends were trimmed by 5 bases and 6 bases, with 16 bases remaining between them. CDR3 length: 14 amino acids. CDR3 nucleotide sequence: TGTGCCAGCAGCCTAGTCGCAGAGGCGGATGGCTACACCTTC. Encoded protein: CASSLVAEADGYTF.

V is TRBV5-4 and J is TRBJ2-1; the D is unclear. Per germline, CDR1 SGHNT and CDR2 YYREEE (reference sequence). The CDR3 is 13 residues long. Trimming took 0 bases from V and 8 from J, leaving 9 bases between them. CDR3 region: CASSLAARDEQFF. DNA of the CDR3: TGTGCCAGCAGCTTGGCCGCTAGGGATGAGCAGTTCTTC.

A few counts support this clone. This chain uses TRBV30 with TRBJ2-7; D is undetermined. V was trimmed by 1 base and J by 12 bases, leaving 19 bases between them. Per germline, CDR1 GTSNPN and CDR2 SVGIG (reference sequence). The CDR3 length is 13 residues. The DNA for the CDR3 is TGTGCCTGGAGTGACCCCCCCGTTCTTCCTACGTACTTC. This translates into CAWSDPPVLPTYF. Looking up the rest from reference TRBV30 and TRBJ2-7 gives the full variable domain: SQTIHQWPATLVQPVGSPLSLECTVEGTSNPNLYWYRQAAGRGLQLLFYSVGIGQISSEVPQNLSASRPQDRQFILSSKKLLLSDSGFYLCAWSDPPVLPTYFGPGTRLTVT.

This chain connects TRBV7-2 to TRBJ2-3; TRBD2 matches 9 bases. The V gene end was trimmed by 2 bases and the J gene end by 11 bases; junction bases not matched to a gene: 8. Looked up from germline, CDR1 is SGHTA and CDR2 is FQGNSA. The CDR3 totals 14 residues. CDR3 protein: CASSLFGGRAVQYF. CDR3 DNA: TGTGCCAGCAGCTTATTTGGCGGGAGGGCCGTGCAGTATTTT.

This clone was seen ten or more times. Other DNA sequences from this sample encode an identical CDR3 as well. This chain joins TRBV2 and TRBJ2-3; the D gene is possibly TRBD1 (5 bases). The CDR3 sequence is 14 residues long. V lost 3 bases to trimming and J lost 2 bases, with 9 bases between them. Germline CDR1 reads SNHLY; CDR2 reads FYNNEI. The CDR3 bases are TGTGCCAGCAGTGAGCTGGGGCTCACAGATACGCAGTATTTT. It codes for CASSELGLTDTQYF.

This clone was seen more than once but under ten times. V gene TRBV6-1 combines with J gene TRBJ2-4, with 10 bases lining up with TRBD1. The V gene's germline CDR1 is MNHNS and CDR2 SASEGT. CDR3 length equals 15 residues. J gave up 1 base and V 6 bases, and 3 bases lay outside the gene matches. In DNA, the CDR3 is TGTGCCAGCAGAGCGGGACAGGGGGCCAAAAACATTCAGTACTTC. It codes for CASRAGQGAKNIQYF.

This clone turned up a few times. This chain connects TRBV29-1 to TRBJ2-1; 9 nucleotides line up with TRBD2. Trimming took 4 bases from V and 6 from J; bases not matched to a gene: 10. Germline assignment: CDR1 SQVTM and CDR2 ANQGSEA. The CDR3 has 15 amino acids. The CDR3 DNA reads as TGCAGCGTTGCCCTTAGCGGGAGTCCCAGCAATGAGCAGTTCTTC. Translation gives CSVALSGSPSNEQFF.

The chain carries TRBV30 and TRBJ2-2; 8 nucleotides agree with TRBD2. V trimming: 8 bases; J trimming: 1 base; junction bases outside the gene matches: 6. Germline lookup yields CDR1 GTSNPN and CDR2 SVGIG (reference sequence). There are 14 residues in the CDR3. The CDR3 DNA reads as TGTGCCGGACGAACTAGCGGGAACACCGGGGAGCTGTTTTTT. Translated: CAGRTSGNTGELFF.

The chain couples TRBV19 to TRBJ1-1; 11 bases are shared with TRBD1. The V gene end was trimmed by 7 bases and the J gene end by 5 bases; junction bases not matched to a gene: 6. The CDR3 length is 14 residues. Germline CDR1 reads LNHDA; CDR2 reads SQIVND (reference sequence). The CDR3 sequence: CASTMGQGGTEAFF. In nucleotides, the CDR3 is TGTGCCAGTACCATGGGACAGGGGGGGACTGAAGCTTTCTTT.

V and J are TRBV14 and TRBJ1-2; the D gene is possibly TRBD1 (6 bases). V was clipped by 2 bases and J by 8 bases, with 12 bases between them. The CDR3 contains 13 residues. In germline, CDR1 is SGHDN, CDR2 FVKESK. The CDR3 DNA follows: TGTGCCAGCAGCCAAAACGAGGGGGAAGGCTACACCTTC. Protein: CASSQNEGEGYTF.

This clone was recorded many times. The CDR3, as DNA: TGTGCCAGCAGCCCCCTAGCGGGAGTCGGCAATGAGCAGTTCTTC. Translating it yields CASSPLAGVGNEQFF. This chain connects TRBV7-3 to TRBJ2-1, with 10 bases that match TRBD2. Germline V gives CDR1 SGHTA, CDR2 FQGTGA. The CDR3 extends over 15 amino acids. After removal of 5 bases from V and 6 bases from J, the junction contained 7 bases not matched to a gene.

The chain joins TRBV7-9 to TRBJ2-4, with a tentative D call TRBD1 (6 bases). Looked up from germline, CDR1 is SEHNR and CDR2 is FQNEAQ (reference sequence). The V and J ends lost 5 bases and 0 bases respectively, with 11 bases between them. The CDR3 runs 15 residues. CDR3 residues: CASSAGQLAKNIQYF. The CDR3 DNA reads TGTGCCAGCAGCGCAGGACAGTTAGCCAAAAACATTCAGTACTTC.

V gene TRBV15 combines with J gene TRBJ2-1, with 10 bases fitting TRBD2. This CDR3 has 14 amino acids. Germline lookup yields CDR1 LNHNV and CDR2 YYDKDF (reference sequence). V dropped 4 bases and J dropped 15; count of bases not matched to a gene: 12. The DNA for the CDR3 is TGTGCCACCAGCAATAAGAGCGGGAGGGGGTTTCGGTTCTTC. Translation gives CATSNKSGRGFRFF. Looking up the rest from reference TRBV15 and TRBJ2-1 gives the full variable domain: DAMVIQNPRYQVTQFGKPVTLSCSQTLNHNVMYWYQQKSSQAPKLLFHYYDKDFNNEADTPDNFQSRRPNTSFCFLDIRSPGLGDTAMYLCATSNKSGRGFRFFGPGTRLTVL.